One sample yielded the 18 T cell receptor beta chains listed below, sequenced in a study of OX40 agonist ivuxolimab in advanced cancers. Profiling relied on immunoSEQ multiplex PCR, and the TCRdb table lists in-frame clones only, not all of them. This table has about 60,000 clones, roughly 91% appearing once. This specimen was CD4+ or CD8+ T cells sorted from blood, taken in a trial of the OX40 agonist ivuxolimab. The receptors were sampled from an adult with an advanced solid tumor such as melanoma, head and neck, liver or kidney cancer.

The J gene is TRBJ2-2, the V gene TRBV28; tentative D call: TRBD2 (6 bases). Trimming took off 9 bases at V and 2 bases at J, with 16 bases between the two ends. Germline CDR1 and CDR2: MDHEN and SYDVKM. The CDR3 contains 15 residues. The CDR3 protein is CASTSGFSNTGELFF. CDR3 nucleotides: TGTGCCAGTACAAGCGGGTTCTCTAACACCGGGGAGCTGTTTTTT.

V is TRBV5-5 and J is TRBJ2-7; D is ambiguous. Per the germline V gene, CDR1 is SGHKS and CDR2 is YYEKEE (reference sequence). CDR3 length: 14 amino acids. Trimming shortened V by 0 bases and J by 2 bases, and 9 bases separated the two germline ends. The CDR3 here is CASSLVGLTYEQYF. CDR3 DNA: TGTGCCAGCAGCTTGGTGGGGTTAACCTACGAGCAGTACTTC.

The chain is built from TRBV27 and TRBJ2-7, with TRBD1 matching over 8 bases. The V gene's germline CDR1 is MNHEY and CDR2 SMNVEV (reference sequence). V lost 5 bases and J lost 3; bases outside the gene matches: 12. The CDR3 length is 16 residues. The chain's CDR3 is CASSPQGVKGRYEQYF. As DNA, the CDR3 is TGTGCCAGCAGTCCACAGGGGGTTAAAGGCCGCTACGAGCAGTACTTC.

The genes are TRBV30 and TRBJ1-1, with D possibly TRBD1 on 5 matching bases. Trimming stripped 0 bases from V and 4 bases from J, with 9 bases between. Germline V gene lookup returns CDR1 GTSNPN and CDR2 SVGIG (reference sequence). The CDR3 has 13 residues. The CDR3 DNA is TGTGCCTGGAGTGTATCTGGGGGCACTGAAGCTTTCTTT. Translated: CAWSVSGGTEAFF.

The chain carries TRBV6-1 and TRBJ1-2; a possible D gene is TRBD1 (6 bases). The CDR3 is 16 residues long. Per the germline V gene, CDR1 is MNHNS and CDR2 is SASEGT. Trimming shortened V by 6 bases and J by 3 bases, and 20 bases separated the two germline ends. CDR3 sequence reads: CASSEQGWALDYGYTF. The DNA of the CDR3 is TGTGCCAGCAGCGAACAGGGATGGGCGCTGGACTATGGCTACACCTTC.

This clone came up once. The J gene is TRBJ2-7, the V gene TRBV4-1, with 9 bases that match TRBD1. Germline lookup yields CDR1 MGHRA and CDR2 YSYEKL. J was trimmed by 7 bases and V by 0 bases; bases with no gene match: 7. This CDR3 contains 15 residues. CDR3 in amino acids: CASSQDWGTGKEQYF. The CDR3 coding sequence is TGCGCCAGCAGCCAAGATTGGGGGACAGGGAAGGAGCAGTACTTC.

V gene TRBV27 combines with J gene TRBJ1-5, with D hard to call. The length of the CDR3 is 13 residues. CDR1 is MNHEY, CDR2 SMNVEV, per germline (reference sequence). The V and J ends lost 2 bases and 1 base respectively, with 3 bases between them. Here the CDR3 reads CASSLRSNQPQHF. CDR3 bases: TGTGCCAGCAGTTTAAGAAGCAATCAGCCCCAGCATTTT.

J is TRBJ2-7 and V is TRBV10-3; D is undetermined. Germline V gene lookup returns CDR1 ENHRY and CDR2 SYGVKD. V gave up 4 bases and J gave up 4 bases, with 11 bases separating them. The CDR3 covers 13 residues. The CDR3 bases are TGTGCCATCAGTGCAGGTCTGGGTTACGAGCAGTACTTC. As protein: CAISAGLGYEQYF.

The V gene is TRBV5-5, the J gene TRBJ2-2; the D gene is possibly TRBD2 (5 bases). The CDR3 is 16 amino acids. V lost 1 base to trimming and J lost 1 base, with 11 bases between them. From germline, CDR1 is SGHKS and CDR2 YYEKEE (reference sequence). CDR3 in DNA: TGTGCCAGCAGCTTGAGCGGAGGACTGAACACCGGGGAGCTGTTTTTT. This codes for CASSLSGGLNTGELFF.

The chain has TRBV11-3 and TRBJ2-2; 10 nucleotides align to TRBD1. Per germline, CDR1 SGHNT and CDR2 YENEEA. The V and J ends lost 5 bases and 6 bases, in that order; junction bases with no gene match: 9. This CDR3 comprises 16 residues. The CDR3 DNA is TGTGCCAGCAGCCCAGGGACAGGGGTTTACCCCGGGGAGCTGTTTTTT. It translates to CASSPGTGVYPGELFF.

The V and J genes are TRBV27 and TRBJ2-1; D call uncertain. The germline V gene has CDR1 MNHEY and CDR2 SMNVEV (reference sequence). This CDR3 contains 14 residues. The ends were cut back, 2 bases at V and 5 bases at J, with 10 bases in the middle. CDR3: CASSLGVSDNEQFF. The CDR3 bases are TGTGCCAGCAGTTTAGGGGTGTCGGACAATGAGCAGTTCTTC.

The chain is built from TRBV27 and TRBJ2-7; 8 bases match TRBD2. CDR1 and CDR2 from the germline V gene are MNHEY and SMNVEV (reference sequence). V lost 5 bases and J lost 9; bases outside the gene matches: 12. This CDR3 region has 14 residues. CDR3 sequence (DNA): TGTGCCAGCAGTCTATTAGCGGGGACCCACGGGCAGTACTTC. As protein: CASSLLAGTHGQYF.

The chain links TRBV9 to TRBJ2-3, with 11 positions matching TRBD2. This CDR3 region has 15 residues. The junction had 4 bases not matched to a gene; V was cut back by 0 bases and J by 7 bases. Germline-derived CDR1 and CDR2 are SGDLS and YYNGEE. The CDR3 is CASSVDTSGRYTQYF. CDR3 nucleotides: TGTGCCAGCAGCGTAGATACTAGCGGGAGATATACGCAGTATTTT.

The gene calls are TRBV27 and TRBJ2-3; D not resolved. The germline gives CDR1 MNHEY, CDR2 SMNVEV (reference sequence). V lost 8 bases and J 3 bases, leaving 15 bases between the germline ends. The CDR3 has 14 amino acids. CDR3 DNA sequence: TGTGCCAGCCAAGGGTGGGGTAGTACAGATACGCAGTATTTT. As protein: CASQGWGSTDTQYF.

The chain recombines TRBV13 with TRBJ2-1; tentatively, D is TRBD2 (5 bases). The CDR3 sequence is 12 residues long. The germline CDR1 and CDR2 sequences are PRHDT and FYEKMQ (reference sequence). V was clipped by 2 bases and J by 6 bases, with 5 bases between them. CDR3 sequence: CASSLSGNEQFF. The CDR3 nucleotides are TGTGCCAGCAGCTTAAGCGGCAATGAGCAGTTCTTC.

In its sample, this clone was seen once. The rearrangement uses TRBV9 and TRBJ2-7, with D tentatively TRBD2 (6 bases). The ends were cut back, 4 bases at V and 5 bases at J, with 25 bases in the middle. This CDR3 contains 17 residues. The germline V gene encodes CDR1 SGDLS and CDR2 YYNGEE. CDR3 DNA sequence: TGTGCCAGCAGCCCCCCCGGCGGGGCCGGAATGAGGCACGAGCAGTACTTC. Its protein product is CASSPPGGAGMRHEQYF.

This clone was counted a single time. The chain joins TRBV25-1 to TRBJ2-7, with D tentatively TRBD1 or TRBD2 (5 bases each). CDR3 length equals 15 residues. The germline V gene has CDR1 MGHDK and CDR2 SYGVNS. Between the trimmed V and J ends, which lost 3 bases and 5 bases, there was a span of 17 bases. CDR3 nucleotide sequence: TGTGCCAGCAGTGACTGGGACGGGTCTATGGACGAGCAGTACTTC. The encoded protein is CASSDWDGSMDEQYF.

The chain carries TRBV4-1 and TRBJ2-3, with 9 bases lining up with TRBD1. The ends lost 1 base at V and 4 bases at J; junction bases unmatched: 6. Germline V gives CDR1 MGHRA, CDR2 YSYEKL. The CDR3 is made up of 16 amino acids. The CDR3 protein is CASSQVPGQGADTQYF. DNA for the CDR3: TGCGCCAGCAGCCAAGTCCCGGGACAGGGCGCAGATACGCAGTATTTT.